The T cell receptor (beta chain) described here comes from a study of blood T cell repertoires in COVID-19. About the research overall: The United States, Italy and Spain supplied acute and convalescent COVID-19 samples. The cDNA or gDNA used as material had been derived from T cells, B-cell-depleted T cells, or PBMCs.

Original processing notes: From reference gene primer amplification, estimates of nucleated cell counts were derived. Clones were read by immunoSEQ multiplex PCR, and TCRdb kept only the in-frame ones, dropping some. The V and J calls and clone size were taken over from that table, and D and trimming were inferred from the DNA. The data show a few hundred thousand clones, with approximately 89% seen just once and about 7% held by the top ten. This CDR3 has 15 residues. The V and J ends lost 6 bases and 4 bases, in that order; junction bases with no gene match: 9. CDR1 is MDHEN and CDR2 is SYDVKM in the germline V gene.

Sequenced sample: peripheral blood. This sequence originates from a woman aged 25 to 45 who had recovered from COVID-19. The V and J genes are TRBV28 and TRBJ1-5, with 7 bases that match TRBD1. CDR3 protein: CASSQDRRLNQPQHF. The CDR3 DNA reads as TGTGCCAGCAGCCAGGACAGGAGGCTAAATCAGCCCCAGCATTTT.